This T cell receptor beta chain was identified during a study of blood T cell repertoires in COVID-19. The wider study: From T cells, B-cell-depleted T cells, or PBMCs came the material, which was cDNA or gDNA.

This CDR3 has 16 residues. The germline CDR1 and CDR2 sequences are SGHRS and YFSETQ. The ends lost 2 bases at V and 3 bases at J; junction bases unmatched: 6. Authors' methods: How many nucleated cells were present was estimated from reference gene primer amplification. TCRdb's copy holds only in-frame clones and misses some; the assay was immunoSEQ multiplex PCR. That table gives V, J and clone size, and the DNA gave D and trimming. Of 25,000 to 30,000 clones in the sample, over 75% were seen once. The chain employs TRBV5-1 and TRBJ2-1, with 9 bases identical to TRBD2. This TCR was sampled from a woman aged 45-65 years with active COVID-19. The sequenced sample consisted of peripheral blood. The CDR3 loop reads CASSFLTAGGYNEQFF. The CDR3 DNA follows: TGCGCCAGCAGCTTTCTAACAGCGGGAGGCTACAATGAGCAGTTCTTC.